The subject of this entry is one TCR beta chain. Antigen: not known. The sample is drawn from a study of cytomegalovirus exposure and HLA in healthy donors. Study observations and caveats: The study labeled more than 150 TCR beta chains cytomegalovirus-associated.

Unrecorded immune exposures were likely, despite nominal health at sampling. The CDR3 covers 14 residues. Germline V CDR1 and CDR2: MNHNS, SASEGT. V was pared by 6 bases and J by 2 bases, with 5 bases of the junction left unmatched. 60 Vbeta and 13 Jbeta primers were used in PCR. The assay was immunoSEQ multiplex PCR, and TCRdb's table has in-frame clones only and misses some. The table has 120,000 or so clones, 70% to 80% seen once; the top ten hold around 3.7%. Sequenced: PBMCs. The chain uses TRBV6-1 and TRBJ2-7; 9 nucleotides line up with TRBD1. The source is a man aged 25-45 years in good health and CMV-seronegative. The CDR3 sequence: CASRRTGDAYEQYF. The CDR3 nucleotides read TGTGCCAGCAGGCGGACAGGGGATGCCTACGAGCAGTACTTC.